A single TCR beta chain is shown here with its context. These data are taken from a study of T cell changes during pregnancy in multiple sclerosis. Libraries were prepared by immunoSEQ multiplex PCR; TCRdb keeps only in-frame clonotypes and omits some of them. The sample comprises under 65,000 clones, more than 90% of which are singletons, and approximately 1.5% rests with the top ten. CDR1 is SGHDN and CDR2 is FVKESK in the germline V gene. There are 16 residues in the CDR3. V lost 5 bases and J lost 2; bases outside the gene matches: 10. This TCR came from a female donor with multiple sclerosis, enrolled in a pregnancy study. Sequenced here: peripheral blood, sampled in the second trimester of pregnancy. The V gene is TRBV14, the J gene TRBJ2-7; TRBD2 matches 9 bases. CDR3 bases: TGTGCCAGCAGCGGGCCCCCGGGACTAGCCGCCTACGAGCAGTACTTC. Protein sequence: CASSGPPGLAAYEQYF.